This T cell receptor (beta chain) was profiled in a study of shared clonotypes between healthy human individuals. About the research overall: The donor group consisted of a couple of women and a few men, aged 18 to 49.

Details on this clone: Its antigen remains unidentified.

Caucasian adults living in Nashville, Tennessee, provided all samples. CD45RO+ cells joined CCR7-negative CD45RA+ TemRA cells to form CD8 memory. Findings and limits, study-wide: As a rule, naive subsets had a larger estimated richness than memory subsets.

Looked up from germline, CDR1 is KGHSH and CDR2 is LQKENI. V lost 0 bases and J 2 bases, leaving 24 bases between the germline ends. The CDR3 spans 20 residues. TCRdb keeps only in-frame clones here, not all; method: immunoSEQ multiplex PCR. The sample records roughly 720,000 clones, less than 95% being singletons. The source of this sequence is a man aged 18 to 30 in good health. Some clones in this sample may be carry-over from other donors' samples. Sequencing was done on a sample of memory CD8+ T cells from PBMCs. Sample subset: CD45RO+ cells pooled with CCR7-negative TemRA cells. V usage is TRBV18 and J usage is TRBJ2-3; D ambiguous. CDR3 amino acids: CASSPPSQLRLVPTTDTQYF. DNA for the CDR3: TGTGCCAGCTCACCACCGAGTCAACTCCGACTTGTCCCTACCACAGATACGCAGTATTTT.